A selection of T cell receptor beta chains follows, all from one sample in a study of CD8 T cells in Susac syndrome. TCRdb re-derived calls from the immunoSEQ multiplex PCR reads in MiXCR, one entry per CDR3 protein. The sample records about 90,000 distinct CDR3 sequences, roughly 91% being singletons. Sequencing was performed on CD8+ T cells from PBMCs. The receptors were gathered from a human donor in good health. Both conserved end residues are part of each CDR3. Each record gives: V gene, D gene, J gene, clone size, CDR3 protein, CDR3 DNA. The D gene is left open where the match is weak. Expanded clones are given a class, and other clones once, few, many or no size at all.

>TRBV7-8|TRBD1|TRBJ1-2|NA
CASSRDRGTDGYTF
TGTGCCAGCAGCCGGGACAGGGGAACGGATGGCTACACCTTC
>TRBV6-4|TRBD1|TRBJ2-6|NA
CASSDGAGQGISGANVLTF
TGTGCCAGCAGTGACGGCGCGGGACAGGGAATCTCTGGGGCCAACGTCCTGACTTTC
>TRBV7-9|NA|TRBJ2-7|NA
CASSLGVSYEQYF
TGTGCCAGCAGCTTGGGGGTCTCCTACGAGCAGTACTTC
>TRBV27|NA|TRBJ1-1|NA
CASSSVDYTEAFF
TGTGCCAGCAGTTCGGTAGATTACACTGAAGCTTTCTTT
>TRBV7-9|TRBD1|TRBJ1-1|NA
CASSLVGTGTANEAFF
TGTGCCAGCAGCTTAGTAGGAACCGGGACAGCTAATGAAGCTTTCTTT
>TRBV7-9|NA|TRBJ2-7|NA
CASSWGEGSYEQYF
TGTGCCAGCAGCTGGGGGGAAGGGTCCTACGAGCAGTACTTC
>TRBV4-1|NA|TRBJ2-3|NA
CASSPVPTSTDTQYF
TGCGCCAGCAGCCCCGTTCCTACCAGCACAGATACGCAGTATTTT
>TRBV3-1|NA|TRBJ2-5|once
CASSKHTGGGFQETQYF
TGTGCCAGCAGCAAACATACAGGCGGGGGCTTTCAAGAGACCCAGTACTTC
>TRBV5-6|TRBD2|TRBJ2-1|NA
CASSFGGGYNEQFF
TGTGCCAGCAGCTTCGGGGGGGGGTACAATGAGCAGTTCTTC
>TRBV15|TRBD2|TRBJ2-1|NA
CATSEGLAGGLYNEQFF
TGTGCCACCAGCGAGGGACTAGCGGGGGGGCTCTACAATGAGCAGTTCTTC
>TRBV14|NA|TRBJ2-7|NA
CASSQGTFFYEQYF
TGTGCCAGCAGCCAAGGGACTTTTTTCTACGAGCAGTACTTC
>TRBV13|TRBD2|TRBJ2-1|NA
CASSLGTLLAGGHNEQFF
TGTGCCAGCAGCTTAGGCACATTACTAGCGGGGGGGCACAATGAGCAGTTCTTC
>TRBV12-3/TRBV12-4|NA|TRBJ1-2|NA
CASSSMVKANYGYTF
TGTGCCAGCAGTTCCATGGTTAAAGCTAACTATGGCTACACCTTC
>TRBV7-6|TRBD1|TRBJ2-6|NA
CASSLRTGPSGANVLTF
TGTGCCAGCAGCTTGCGGACAGGGCCCAGTGGGGCCAACGTCCTGACTTTC
>TRBV19|TRBD1|TRBJ1-1|NA
CASSIGQGGSTEAFF
TGTGCCAGTAGTATCGGACAGGGGGGAAGCACTGAAGCTTTCTTT
>TRBV19|TRBD1|TRBJ1-4|NA
CASEGQLNEKLFF
TGTGCCAGCGAGGGACAGCTTAATGAAAAACTGTTTTTT
>TRBV20-1|NA|TRBJ2-7|NA
CSASGQGSPSGYEQYF
TGCAGTGCTAGCGGGCAGGGTTCTCCTTCGGGCTACGAGCAGTACTTC
>TRBV6-5|TRBD2|TRBJ2-5|NA
CASTSGGIEETQYF
TGTGCCAGCACTAGCGGGGGGATTGAAGAGACCCAGTACTTC
>TRBV13|TRBD1|TRBJ2-7|NA
CASSNVGTAFREQYF
TGTGCCAGCAGTAATGTTGGGACAGCTTTTCGCGAGCAGTACTTC
>TRBV29-1|NA|TRBJ1-1|NA
CSVVQDEAEAFF
TGCAGCGTTGTTCAGGATGAGGCTGAAGCTTTCTTT
>TRBV11-2|TRBD1|TRBJ2-1|NA
CASSSLDRGYNEQFF
TGTGCCAGCAGCTCCCTGGACAGGGGTTACAATGAGCAGTTCTTC
>TRBV5-4|NA|TRBJ1-2|NA
CASRVPGWGYTF
TGTGCCAGCAGGGTCCCGGGTTGGGGCTACACCTTC
>TRBV7-2|NA|TRBJ2-1|NA
CASSLGRRGNEQFF
TGTGCCAGCAGCTTAGGGCGGAGGGGCAATGAGCAGTTCTTC
>TRBV13|NA|TRBJ2-2|NA
CASSFPTSENTGELFF
TGTGCCAGCAGCTTTCCCACAAGTGAAAACACCGGGGAGCTGTTTTTT
>TRBV15|NA|TRBJ2-1|NA
CATSRDLSRGNEQFF
TGTGCCACCAGCAGAGATCTCTCACGGGGGAATGAGCAGTTCTTC
>TRBV10-2|NA|TRBJ1-5|NA
CASSGDLSNQPQHF
TGCGCCAGCAGTGGAGACTTGAGCAATCAGCCCCAGCATTTT
>TRBV12-3/TRBV12-4|TRBD1|TRBJ2-1|NA
CASSSGQALEQFF
TGTGCCAGCAGTTCCGGACAGGCCCTTGAGCAGTTCTTC
>TRBV2|TRBD1|TRBJ2-4|NA
CASRGDSENIQYF
TGTGCCAGCAGGGGGGACAGCGAAAACATTCAGTACTTC
>TRBV5-1|NA|TRBJ1-1|NA
CASSLAARGGRGNTEAFF
TGCGCCAGCAGCTTGGCTGCGAGGGGCGGCAGGGGGAACACTGAAGCTTTCTTT